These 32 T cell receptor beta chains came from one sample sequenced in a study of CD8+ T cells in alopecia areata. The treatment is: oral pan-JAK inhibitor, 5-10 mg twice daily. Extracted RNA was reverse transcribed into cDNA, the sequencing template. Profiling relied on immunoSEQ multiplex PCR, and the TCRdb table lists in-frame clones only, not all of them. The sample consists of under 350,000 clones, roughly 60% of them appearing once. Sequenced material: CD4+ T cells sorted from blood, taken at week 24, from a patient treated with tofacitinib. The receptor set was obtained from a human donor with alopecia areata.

The CDR3 loop is CAWSPGHRAQAFF. CDR3 coding DNA: TGTGCCTGGAGTCCGGGACACAGGGCGCAAGCTTTCTTT. This chain joins TRBV30 and TRBJ1-1; TRBD1 is a possible D gene (6 bases). CDR3 length: 13 residues. Germline V gene lookup returns CDR1 GTSNPN and CDR2 SVGIG (reference sequence). V lost 2 bases to trimming and J lost 9 bases, with 16 bases between them. The full variable domain, with the rest looked up from reference TRBV30 and TRBJ1-1, is SQTIHQWPATLVQPVGSPLSLECTVEGTSNPNLYWYRQAAGRGLQLLFYSVGIGQISSEVPQNLSASRPQDRQFILSSKKLLLSDSGFYLCAWSPGHRAQAFFGQGTRLTVV.

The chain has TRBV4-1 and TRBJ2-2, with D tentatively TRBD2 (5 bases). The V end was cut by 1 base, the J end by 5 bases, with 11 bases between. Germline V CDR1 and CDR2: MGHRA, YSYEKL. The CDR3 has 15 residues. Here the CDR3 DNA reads TGCGCCAGCAGCCAAGTTCCCCGGAGGACCGGGGAGCTGTTTTTT. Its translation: CASSQVPRRTGELFF.

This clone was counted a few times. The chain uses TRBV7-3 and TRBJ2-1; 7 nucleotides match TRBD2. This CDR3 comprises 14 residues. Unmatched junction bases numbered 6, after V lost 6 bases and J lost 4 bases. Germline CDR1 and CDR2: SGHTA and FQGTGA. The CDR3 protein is CASSPRAGYNEQFF. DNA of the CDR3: TGTGCCAGCAGTCCCAGAGCGGGGTACAATGAGCAGTTCTTC.

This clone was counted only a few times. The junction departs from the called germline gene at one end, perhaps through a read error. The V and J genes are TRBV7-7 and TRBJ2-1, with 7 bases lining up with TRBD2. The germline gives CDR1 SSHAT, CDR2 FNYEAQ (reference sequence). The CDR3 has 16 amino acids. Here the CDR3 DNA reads TGTGCTAGCAGCCCAGGTCCCAGCGGCGGGGGCAATGAGCAGTTCTTC. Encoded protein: CASSPGPSGGGNEQFF.

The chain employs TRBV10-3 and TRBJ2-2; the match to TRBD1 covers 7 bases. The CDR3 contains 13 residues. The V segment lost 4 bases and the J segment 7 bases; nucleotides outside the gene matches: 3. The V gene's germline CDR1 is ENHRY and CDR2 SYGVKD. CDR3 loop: CAISAGQDGELFF. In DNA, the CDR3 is TGTGCCATCAGTGCCGGACAGGACGGGGAGCTGTTTTTT.

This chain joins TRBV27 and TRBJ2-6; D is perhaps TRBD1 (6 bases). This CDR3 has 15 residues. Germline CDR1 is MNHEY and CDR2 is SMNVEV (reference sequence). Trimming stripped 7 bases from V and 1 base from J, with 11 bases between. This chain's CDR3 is CASTLRGSGANVLTF. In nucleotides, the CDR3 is TGTGCCAGCACCCTTAGGGGGTCTGGGGCCAACGTCCTGACTTTC.

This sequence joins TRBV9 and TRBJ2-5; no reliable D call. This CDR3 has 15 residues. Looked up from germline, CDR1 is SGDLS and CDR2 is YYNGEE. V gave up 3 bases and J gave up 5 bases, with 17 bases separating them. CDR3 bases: TGTGCCAGCAGCGAGGCTGGCGGCCCGAGGGAGACCCAGTACTTC. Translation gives CASSEAGGPRETQYF.

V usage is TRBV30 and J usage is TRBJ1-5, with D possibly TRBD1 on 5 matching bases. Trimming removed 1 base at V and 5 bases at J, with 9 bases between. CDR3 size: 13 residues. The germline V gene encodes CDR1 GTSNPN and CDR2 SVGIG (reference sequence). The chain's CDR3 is CAWSGRDDQPQHF. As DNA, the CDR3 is TGTGCCTGGAGTGGCAGGGACGATCAGCCCCAGCATTTT.

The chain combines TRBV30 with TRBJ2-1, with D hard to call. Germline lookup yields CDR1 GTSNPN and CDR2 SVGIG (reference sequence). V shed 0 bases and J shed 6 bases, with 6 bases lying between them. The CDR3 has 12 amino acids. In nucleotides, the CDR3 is TGTGCCTGGAGTGTAGACCGCAATGAGCAGTTCTTC. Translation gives CAWSVDRNEQFF. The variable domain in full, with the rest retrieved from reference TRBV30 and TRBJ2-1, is SQTIHQWPATLVQPVGSPLSLECTVEGTSNPNLYWYRQAAGRGLQLLFYSVGIGQISSEVPQNLSASRPQDRQFILSSKKLLLSDSGFYLCAWSVDRNEQFFGPGTRLTVL.

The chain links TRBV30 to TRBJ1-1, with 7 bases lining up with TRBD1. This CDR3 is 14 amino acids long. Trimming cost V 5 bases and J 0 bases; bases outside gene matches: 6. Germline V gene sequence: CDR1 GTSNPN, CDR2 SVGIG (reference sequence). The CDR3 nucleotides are TGTGCCTGGGCTTTGACAGGGATGAACACTGAAGCTTTCTTT. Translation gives CAWALTGMNTEAFF.

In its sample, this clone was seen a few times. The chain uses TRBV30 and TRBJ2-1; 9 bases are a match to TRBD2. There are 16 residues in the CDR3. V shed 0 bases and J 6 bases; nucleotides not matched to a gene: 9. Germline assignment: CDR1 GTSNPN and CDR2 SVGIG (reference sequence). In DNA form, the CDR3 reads TGTGCCTGGAGTGTACCCCGCGGGGGGGCTCGCAATGAGCAGTTCTTC. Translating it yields CAWSVPRGGARNEQFF.

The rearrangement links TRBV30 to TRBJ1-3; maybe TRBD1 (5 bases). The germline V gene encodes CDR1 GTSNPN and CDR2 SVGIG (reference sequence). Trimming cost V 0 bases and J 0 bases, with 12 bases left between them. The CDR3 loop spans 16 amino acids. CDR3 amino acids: CAWSVPGPHSGNTIYF. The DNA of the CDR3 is TGTGCCTGGAGTGTCCCGGGACCGCACTCTGGAAACACCATATATTTT.

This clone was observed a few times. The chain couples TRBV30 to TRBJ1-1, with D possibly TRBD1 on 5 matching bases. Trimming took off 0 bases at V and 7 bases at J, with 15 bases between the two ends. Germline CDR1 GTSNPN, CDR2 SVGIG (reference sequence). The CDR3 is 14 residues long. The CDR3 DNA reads TGTGCCTGGAGTGTTTCTGGGGCAATTGGTGAAGCTTTCTTT. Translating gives CAWSVSGAIGEAFF.

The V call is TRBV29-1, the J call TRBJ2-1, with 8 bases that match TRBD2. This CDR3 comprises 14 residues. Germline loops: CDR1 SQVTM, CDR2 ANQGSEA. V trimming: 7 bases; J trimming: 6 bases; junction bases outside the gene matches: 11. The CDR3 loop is CSAAGALPANEQFF. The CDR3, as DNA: TGCAGCGCAGCGGGGGCCCTCCCCGCCAATGAGCAGTTCTTC.

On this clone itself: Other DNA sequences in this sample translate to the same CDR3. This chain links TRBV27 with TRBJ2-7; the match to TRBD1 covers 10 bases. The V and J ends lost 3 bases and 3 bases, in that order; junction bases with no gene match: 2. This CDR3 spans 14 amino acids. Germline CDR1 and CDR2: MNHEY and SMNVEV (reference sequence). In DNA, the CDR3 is TGTGCCAGCAGTTTGGGGGACAGGGGCTACGAGCAGTACTTC. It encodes CASSLGDRGYEQYF.

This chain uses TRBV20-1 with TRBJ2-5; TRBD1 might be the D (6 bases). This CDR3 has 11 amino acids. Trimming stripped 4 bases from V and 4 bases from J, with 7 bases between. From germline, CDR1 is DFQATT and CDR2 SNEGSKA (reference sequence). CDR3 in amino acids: CSAKQGETQYF. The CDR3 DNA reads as TGCAGTGCTAAACAGGGAGAGACCCAGTACTTC.

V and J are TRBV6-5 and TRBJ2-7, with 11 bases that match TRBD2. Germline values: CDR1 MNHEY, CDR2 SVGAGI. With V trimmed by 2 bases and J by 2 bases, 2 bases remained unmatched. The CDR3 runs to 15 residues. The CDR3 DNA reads TGTGCCAGCAGTTACACTAGCGGGGGTACCTACGAGCAGTACTTC. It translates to CASSYTSGGTYEQYF.

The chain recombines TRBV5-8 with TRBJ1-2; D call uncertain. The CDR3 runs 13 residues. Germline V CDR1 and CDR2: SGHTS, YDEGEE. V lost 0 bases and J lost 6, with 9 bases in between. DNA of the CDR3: TGTGCCAGCAGCTTGGACCGGGCCCATGGCTACACCTTC. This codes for CASSLDRAHGYTF.

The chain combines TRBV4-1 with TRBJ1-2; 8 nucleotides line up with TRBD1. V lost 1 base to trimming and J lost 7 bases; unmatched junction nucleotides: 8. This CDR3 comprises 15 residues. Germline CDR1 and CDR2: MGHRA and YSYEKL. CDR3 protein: CASSQVLGQGGGYTF. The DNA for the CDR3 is TGCGCCAGCAGCCAAGTCCTAGGACAGGGTGGTGGCTACACCTTC.

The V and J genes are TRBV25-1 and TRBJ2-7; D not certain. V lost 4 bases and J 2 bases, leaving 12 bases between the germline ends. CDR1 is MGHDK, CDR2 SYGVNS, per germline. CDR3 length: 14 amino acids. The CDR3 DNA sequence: TGTGCCAGCAGTGGACGGACGGCCCCCTACGAGCAGTACTTC. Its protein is CASSGRTAPYEQYF.

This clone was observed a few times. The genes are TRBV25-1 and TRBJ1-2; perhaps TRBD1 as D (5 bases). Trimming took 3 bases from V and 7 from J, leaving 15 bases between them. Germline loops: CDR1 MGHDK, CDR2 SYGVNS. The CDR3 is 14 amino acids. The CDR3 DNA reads TGTGCCAGCAGTGAGAGTAAGGGACTGGTTGGCTACACCTTC. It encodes CASSESKGLVGYTF.

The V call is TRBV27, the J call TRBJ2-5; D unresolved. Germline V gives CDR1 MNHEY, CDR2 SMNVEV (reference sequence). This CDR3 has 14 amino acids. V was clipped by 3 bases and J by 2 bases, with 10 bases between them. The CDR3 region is CASSFRRTQETQYF. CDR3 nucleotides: TGTGCCAGCAGTTTCCGGCGTACACAAGAGACCCAGTACTTC.

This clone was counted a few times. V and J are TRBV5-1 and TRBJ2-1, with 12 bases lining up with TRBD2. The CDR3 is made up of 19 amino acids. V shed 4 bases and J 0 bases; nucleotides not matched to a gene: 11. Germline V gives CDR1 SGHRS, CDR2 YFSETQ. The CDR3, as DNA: TGCGCCAGCAGCCCGCAGACTAGCGGGGGCGGAAGCTCCTACAATGAGCAGTTCTTC. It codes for CASSPQTSGGGSSYNEQFF.

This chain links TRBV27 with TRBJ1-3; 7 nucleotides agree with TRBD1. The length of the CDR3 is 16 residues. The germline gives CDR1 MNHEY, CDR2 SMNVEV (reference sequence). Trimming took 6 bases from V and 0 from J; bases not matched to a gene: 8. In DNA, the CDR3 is TGTGCCAGCAGGCCGGGACAGAGCTTCTCTGGAAACACCATATATTTT. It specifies CASRPGQSFSGNTIYF.

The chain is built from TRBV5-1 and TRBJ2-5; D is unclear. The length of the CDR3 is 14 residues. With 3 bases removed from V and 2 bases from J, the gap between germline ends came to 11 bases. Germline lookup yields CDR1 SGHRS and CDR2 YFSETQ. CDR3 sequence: CASSSGPGQETQYF. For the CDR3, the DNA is TGCGCCAGCAGCTCTGGACCCGGTCAAGAGACCCAGTACTTC.

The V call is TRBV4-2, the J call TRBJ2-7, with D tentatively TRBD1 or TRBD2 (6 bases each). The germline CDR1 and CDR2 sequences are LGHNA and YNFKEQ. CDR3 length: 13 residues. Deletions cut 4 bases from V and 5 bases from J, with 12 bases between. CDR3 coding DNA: TGTGCCAGCAGCCCCAAAGGGGGGAACGAGCAGTACTTC. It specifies CASSPKGGNEQYF.

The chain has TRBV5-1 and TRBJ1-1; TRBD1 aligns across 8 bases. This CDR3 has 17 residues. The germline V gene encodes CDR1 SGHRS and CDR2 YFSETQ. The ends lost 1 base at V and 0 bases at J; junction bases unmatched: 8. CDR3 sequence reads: CASSLSQGANLNTEAFF. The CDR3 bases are TGCGCCAGCAGCTTGTCCCAGGGGGCTAATTTGAACACTGAAGCTTTCTTT. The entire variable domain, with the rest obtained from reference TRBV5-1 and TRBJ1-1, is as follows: KAGVTQTPRYLIKTRGQQVTLSCSPISGHRSVSWYQQTPGQGLQFLFEYFSETQRNKGNFPGRFSGRQFSNSRSEMNVSTLELGDSALYLCASSLSQGANLNTEAFFGQGTRLTVV.

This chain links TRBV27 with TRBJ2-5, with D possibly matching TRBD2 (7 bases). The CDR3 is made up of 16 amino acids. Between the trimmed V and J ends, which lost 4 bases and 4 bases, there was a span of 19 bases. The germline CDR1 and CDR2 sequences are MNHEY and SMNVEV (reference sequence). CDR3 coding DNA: TGTGCCAGCAGTTGGGGGGGGCCCTTACTGGGAGAGACCCAGTACTTC. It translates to CASSWGGPLLGETQYF.

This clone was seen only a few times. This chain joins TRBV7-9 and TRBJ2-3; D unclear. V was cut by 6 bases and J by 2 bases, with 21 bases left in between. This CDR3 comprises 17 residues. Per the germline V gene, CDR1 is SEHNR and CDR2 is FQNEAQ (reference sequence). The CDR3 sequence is CASSTFALGFFTDTQYF. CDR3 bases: TGTGCCAGCAGTACCTTCGCCTTAGGCTTTTTCACAGATACGCAGTATTTT.

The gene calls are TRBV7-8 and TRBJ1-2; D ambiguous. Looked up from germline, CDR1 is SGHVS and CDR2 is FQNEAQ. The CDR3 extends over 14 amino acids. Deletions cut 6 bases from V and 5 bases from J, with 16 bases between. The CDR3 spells CASRQERSAYGYTF. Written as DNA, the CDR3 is TGTGCCAGCAGACAAGAAAGGTCGGCATATGGCTACACCTTC.

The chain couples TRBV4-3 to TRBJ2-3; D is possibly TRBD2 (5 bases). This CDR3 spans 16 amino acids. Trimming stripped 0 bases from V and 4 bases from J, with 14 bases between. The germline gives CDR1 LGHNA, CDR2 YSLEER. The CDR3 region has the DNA TGCGCCAGCAGCCAAGAAGCCCCGGGGTGGGCAGATACGCAGTATTTT. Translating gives CASSQEAPGWADTQYF.

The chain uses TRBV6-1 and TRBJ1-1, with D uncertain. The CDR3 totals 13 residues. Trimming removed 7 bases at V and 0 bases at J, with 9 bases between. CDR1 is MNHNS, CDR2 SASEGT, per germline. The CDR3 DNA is TGTGCCAGCACCTCGACCCTGAACACTGAAGCTTTCTTT. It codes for CASTSTLNTEAFF.